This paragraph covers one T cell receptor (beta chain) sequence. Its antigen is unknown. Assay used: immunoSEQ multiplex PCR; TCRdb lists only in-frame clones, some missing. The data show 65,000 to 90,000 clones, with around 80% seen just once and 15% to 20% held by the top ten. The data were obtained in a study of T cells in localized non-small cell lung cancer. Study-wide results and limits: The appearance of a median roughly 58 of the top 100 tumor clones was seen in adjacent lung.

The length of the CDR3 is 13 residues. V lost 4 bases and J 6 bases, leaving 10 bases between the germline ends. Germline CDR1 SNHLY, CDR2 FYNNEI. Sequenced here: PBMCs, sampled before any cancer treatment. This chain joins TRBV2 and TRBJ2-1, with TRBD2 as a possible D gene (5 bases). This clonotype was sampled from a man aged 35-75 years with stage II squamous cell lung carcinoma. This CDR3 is CASSGGQPNEQFF. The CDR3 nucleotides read TGTGCCAGCAGTGGAGGGCAGCCCAATGAGCAGTTCTTC.